The clone carrying this T cell receptor (beta chain) came up many times. Its specificity is not known. TCRdb processed the RT-PCR reads anew with MiXCR; each CDR3 protein has one entry. The data show roughly 710,000 distinct CDR3 sequences, with approximately 15% seen just once and approximately 7.6% held by the top ten. Looked up from germline, CDR1 is MNHNS and CDR2 is SASEGT. This CDR3 region has 13 residues. V was trimmed by 8 bases and J by 1 base, leaving 11 bases between them. The sample originates from a study of response to subunit inactivated influenza vaccine. Points from the study as a whole: With each seasonal influenza vaccination, the authors suggested, few new T cells are recruited.

The rearrangement joins TRBV6-1 to TRBJ1-1; tentatively, D is TRBD1 (6 bases). The source material was PBMCs from blood, sampled roughly 2 weeks before vaccination. The receptor was derived from a man in his fifties who received an inactivated influenza vaccine. The DNA for the CDR3 is TGTGCCAGCCGACAGGTTCAGAACACTGAAGCTTTCTTT. Its translation is CASRQVQNTEAFF.